The 25 T cell receptor beta chains listed next were all sequenced from one sample in a study of blood T cell repertoires in COVID-19. The protocol was immunoSEQ multiplex PCR, while the TCRdb copy is restricted to in-frame clones and leaves out a portion. The top ten clones hold roughly 4.5% of a sample with tens of thousands of clones, around 87% of them seen once. Sequenced sample: peripheral blood. The receptors derive from a woman over 75 with acute or convalescent COVID-19.

The chain has TRBV29-1 and TRBJ1-4; TRBD1 aligns across 8 bases. The CDR3 has 14 amino acids. Trimming removed 3 bases from V and 3 bases from J; junction bases left unmatched: 3. Per germline, CDR1 SQVTM and CDR2 ANQGSEA. CDR3 DNA: TGCAGCGTTGACCTGACAGGGGCTAATGAAAAACTGTTTTTT. This sequence encodes CSVDLTGANEKLFF.

CDR3 sequence reads: CASSRSAGGDQPQHF. In DNA form, the CDR3 reads TGTGCCAGCAGCCGGTCGGCAGGGGGTGATCAGCCCCAGCATTTT. The chain is built from TRBV4-2 and TRBJ1-5, with 7 nucleotides matching TRBD1. V dropped 4 bases and J dropped 5; count of bases not matched to a gene: 8. Germline V gene sequence: CDR1 LGHNA, CDR2 YNFKEQ. This CDR3 is built from 15 residues.

This clone was counted once. This chain connects TRBV6-5 to TRBJ2-7, with D perhaps matching TRBD1 (6 bases). This CDR3 comprises 14 residues. Deletions cut 7 bases from V and 3 bases from J, with 16 bases between. Germline V gives CDR1 MNHEY, CDR2 SVGAGI. The CDR3: CASTQAGEVYEQYF. The CDR3 DNA reads TGTGCCAGCACCCAGGCAGGGGAAGTCTACGAGCAGTACTTC.

The chain uses TRBV5-4 and TRBJ2-2; D might be TRBD1 (6 bases). This CDR3 has 15 residues. CDR1 is SGHNT and CDR2 is YYREEE in the germline V gene (reference sequence). V was shortened by 4 bases and J by 5 bases, with 15 bases between the two germline ends. CDR3 protein: CASSLKTGLTGELFF. The CDR3 region has the DNA TGTGCCAGCAGCCTGAAAACAGGGTTAACCGGGGAGCTGTTTTTT.

The chain recombines TRBV7-3 with TRBJ2-3, with TRBD2 matching over 9 bases. The germline V gene encodes CDR1 SGHTA and CDR2 FQGTGA. The CDR3 has 15 amino acids. Germline trimming cut 5 bases from V and 6 bases from J; bases unmatched to any gene: 9. CDR3 coding DNA: TGTGCCAGCAGCCCTATGGGCGGGGGGGATGATACGCAGTATTTT. This gives the protein CASSPMGGGDDTQYF.

The chain links TRBV3-1 (or the pseudogene TRBV3-2) to TRBJ2-5, with D possibly TRBD1 on 5 matching bases. The germline V gene encodes CDR1 LGHDT and CDR2 YNNKEL (reference sequence). Trimming left V 1 base short and J 5 bases short, with 14 bases between. The CDR3 extends over 15 amino acids. The CDR3 loop reads CASSQVGVSGETQYF. CDR3 DNA: TGTGCCAGCAGCCAAGTAGGTGTCTCAGGGGAGACCCAGTACTTC.

The chain uses TRBV6-5 and TRBJ2-1, with 7 bases lining up with TRBD1. The CDR3 spans 14 residues. Trimming removed 6 bases from V and 4 bases from J; junction bases left unmatched: 6. Germline V gene sequence: CDR1 MNHEY, CDR2 SVGAGI. CDR3 sequence: CASSATGIYNEQFF. The DNA for the CDR3 is TGTGCCAGCAGCGCGACAGGGATTTACAATGAGCAGTTCTTC.

As for this clone: An end of the junction does not agree with germline; a read error may underlie this. Other DNA sequences in the sample encode the same CDR3. This chain links TRBV9 with TRBJ2-2, with TRBD2 matching over 12 bases. Germline loops: CDR1 SGDLS, CDR2 YYNGEE. The length of the CDR3 is 18 residues. CDR3 in amino acids: CASSVGLAGAMNTGELFF. Written as DNA, the CDR3 is TGTGCCAGCAGCGTAGGACTAGCGGGGGCTATGAACACCGGAGAGCTGTTTTTT.

This chain uses TRBV3-1 (or the pseudogene TRBV3-2) with TRBJ2-7, with a tentative D call TRBD1 (6 bases). Germline CDR1 and CDR2: LGHDT and YNNKEL (reference sequence). This CDR3 has 14 residues. Trimming removed 4 bases at V and 1 base at J, with 11 bases between. In DNA, the CDR3 is TGTGCCAGCAGCCCCGGACAGACGTCCTACGAGCAGTACTTC. It translates to CASSPGQTSYEQYF.

This chain uses TRBV5-1 with TRBJ1-2, with 9 bases aligning to TRBD1. CDR1 and CDR2 from the germline V gene are SGHRS and YFSETQ. The CDR3 length is 15 residues. After removal of 6 bases from V and 4 bases from J, the junction contained 10 bases not matched to a gene. The DNA for the CDR3 is TGCGCCAGCAAGGATCCGGGACAGGGACTCTATGGCTACACCTTC. Its translation: CASKDPGQGLYGYTF.

CDR3 sequence reads: CAGTGPNTEAFF. The CDR3 DNA reads TGTGCCGGGACAGGGCCGAACACTGAAGCTTTCTTT. The rearrangement joins TRBV30 to TRBJ1-1, with TRBD1 matching 9 bases. The germline V gene encodes CDR1 GTSNPN and CDR2 SVGIG (reference sequence). This CDR3 contains 12 residues. The ends lost 8 bases at V and 1 base at J; junction bases unmatched: 2.

V is TRBV30 and J is TRBJ2-5; the D gene is possibly TRBD2 (5 bases). The CDR3 covers 12 residues. Germline assignment: CDR1 GTSNPN and CDR2 SVGIG (reference sequence). With 4 bases removed from V and 4 bases from J, the gap between germline ends came to 10 bases. This CDR3 reads CAWKGEGETQYF. Here the CDR3 DNA reads TGTGCCTGGAAGGGCGAGGGAGAGACCCAGTACTTC.

The V call is TRBV5-1, the J call TRBJ2-3, with 7 bases that match TRBD2. The junction had 3 bases not matched to a gene; V was cut back by 0 bases and J by 2 bases. Germline V lookup: CDR1 SGHRS, CDR2 YFSETQ. This CDR3 has 15 residues. DNA for the CDR3: TGCGCCAGCAGCTTGGGACTAGCTTTCACAGATACGCAGTATTTT. Residues: CASSLGLAFTDTQYF.

V usage is TRBV6-5 and J usage is TRBJ1-2, with D perhaps matching TRBD1 (5 bases). This CDR3 region has 14 residues. The germline V gene encodes CDR1 MNHEY and CDR2 SVGAGI. Trimming shortened V by 5 bases and J by 4 bases, and 14 bases separated the two germline ends. CDR3 protein: CASSPARGLYGYTF. CDR3 nucleotide sequence: TGTGCCAGCAGTCCGGCTAGGGGTCTCTATGGCTACACCTTC.

The rearrangement joins TRBV15 to TRBJ2-7, with a possible D match to TRBD2 (5 bases). This CDR3 has 15 residues. Germline CDR1 is LNHNV and CDR2 is YYDKDF (reference sequence). V was trimmed by 1 base and J by 3 bases, leaving 13 bases between them. CDR3 region: CATSRGRGSFYEQYF. The CDR3 DNA reads as TGTGCCACCAGCAGAGGACGGGGTTCCTTCTACGAGCAGTACTTC.

The chain employs TRBV18 and TRBJ2-3, with TRBD2 identical over 8 bases. Germline assignment: CDR1 KGHSH and CDR2 LQKENI. J lost 8 bases, V lost 0 bases, and 10 bases had no gene match. The CDR3 is 16 residues long. The CDR3 is CASSPPIAGTHVTQYF. The DNA for the CDR3 is TGTGCCAGCTCACCACCGATAGCGGGGACACATGTTACGCAGTATTTT.

The genes are TRBV3-1 (or the pseudogene TRBV3-2) and TRBJ1-1, with D tentatively TRBD1 (6 bases). Germline V gives CDR1 LGHDT, CDR2 YNNKEL (reference sequence). This CDR3 has 13 amino acids. The V end lost 7 bases, the J end lost 4 bases, and 13 bases lay between the germline ends. The CDR3 sequence: CASTPRGATEAFF. For the CDR3, the DNA is TGTGCCAGCACCCCACGGGGGGCCACTGAAGCTTTCTTT.

The rearrangement links TRBV7-8 to TRBJ2-3, with 11 bases fitting TRBD2. Germline trimming cut 2 bases from V and 5 bases from J; bases unmatched to any gene: 12. The CDR3 contains 18 residues. CDR1 and CDR2 from the germline V gene are SGHVS and FQNEAQ. CDR3 amino acids: CASSLIVSASGGKDTQYF. The CDR3 DNA is TGTGCCAGCAGCTTAATAGTGTCGGCTAGCGGGGGGAAAGATACGCAGTATTTT.

The chain's CDR3 is CASSPGHSNTEAFF. Here the CDR3 DNA reads TGTGCCAGCAGCCCGGGACATTCGAACACTGAAGCTTTCTTT. The chain uses TRBV5-4 and TRBJ1-1, with TRBD1 as a possible D gene (6 bases). The CDR3 has 14 residues. Trimming left V 4 bases short and J 1 base short, with 11 bases between. Germline V CDR1 and CDR2: SGHNT, YYREEE (reference sequence).

This clone occurred a few times. The chain has TRBV6-4 and TRBJ1-1, with D maybe TRBD1 (6 bases). The CDR3 contains 15 residues. V lost 4 bases and J lost 0, with 12 bases in between. Germline values: CDR1 MRHNA, CDR2 SNTAGT. DNA of the CDR3: TGTGCCAGCAGTGTCCCCGGGACACTGAACACTGAAGCTTTCTTT. Its protein product is CASSVPGTLNTEAFF.

The rearrangement links TRBV27 to TRBJ1-5, with 10 bases lining up with TRBD1. The CDR3 consists of 17 residues. CDR1 is MNHEY, CDR2 SMNVEV, per germline (reference sequence). V lost 2 bases and J lost 7; bases outside the gene matches: 11. The CDR3 sequence is CASSLTPTGGGGQPQHF. CDR3 in DNA: TGTGCCAGCAGTTTAACGCCGACAGGGGGCGGGGGCCAGCCCCAGCATTTT.

V gene TRBV4-2 combines with J gene TRBJ1-4; no firm D call. The CDR3 is 14 residues long. Germline assignment: CDR1 LGHNA and CDR2 YNFKEQ. The germline V and J ends were trimmed by 1 base and 8 bases, with 11 bases remaining between them. The CDR3 nucleotides are TGTGCCAGCAGCCAAGGTGGGAGTGAGGAAAAACTGTTTTTT. It codes for CASSQGGSEEKLFF.

Turning to this clone: Other nucleotide sequences in the sample specify the same CDR3. This rearrangement joins TRBV3-1 (or the pseudogene TRBV3-2) to TRBJ2-3; D is unresolved. Trimming took off 0 bases at V and 4 bases at J, with 5 bases between the two ends. The CDR3 is made up of 13 amino acids. Germline V gene lookup returns CDR1 LGHDT and CDR2 YNNKEL (reference sequence). The CDR3, as DNA: TGTGCCAGCAGCCAAGATCTCCCAGATACGCAGTATTTT. As protein: CASSQDLPDTQYF.

The chain has TRBV9 and TRBJ1-6; D unresolved. The CDR3 runs to 16 residues. In germline, CDR1 is SGDLS, CDR2 YYNGEE. Trimming left V 0 bases short and J 0 bases short, with 7 bases between. CDR3 DNA sequence: TGTGCCAGCAGCGTAGGGCCGAACTCCTATAATTCACCCCTCCACTTT. Protein sequence: CASSVGPNSYNSPLHF.

The V and J genes are TRBV5-1 and TRBJ1-2, with 7 bases that match TRBD1. The CDR3 runs to 15 residues. Per the germline V gene, CDR1 is SGHRS and CDR2 is YFSETQ. With 6 bases clipped from V and 0 bases from J, the junction kept 8 bases outside the gene matches. The CDR3 nucleotides read TGCGCCAGCAACCCTACAGGGGTAGCTAACTATGGCTACACCTTC. Its translation is CASNPTGVANYGYTF. The full variable domain, completed using reference TRBV5-1 and TRBJ1-2, is KAGVTQTPRYLIKTRGQQVTLSCSPISGHRSVSWYQQTPGQGLQFLFEYFSETQRNKGNFPGRFSGRQFSNSRSEMNVSTLELGDSALYLCASNPTGVANYGYTFGSGTRLTVV.